This passage covers 8 T cell receptor beta chains from one sample sequenced in a study of blood T cell repertoires in COVID-19. Sequenced by immunoSEQ multiplex PCR; TCRdb stores in-frame clones only, minus some. Of 65,000 to 85,000 clones listed, roughly nine tenths are singletons. Specimen: peripheral blood. Receptor source: a man over 45 with active COVID-19.

The J gene is TRBJ1-4, the V gene TRBV6-1; no clear D gene. Trimming took off 5 bases at V and 10 bases at J, with 14 bases between the two ends. This CDR3 contains 13 residues. CDR1 is MNHNS and CDR2 is SASEGT in the germline V gene. The CDR3 region has the DNA TGTGCCAGCAGTAACCCCAGGACTGGAAAACTGTTTTTT. Residues: CASSNPRTGKLFF.

CDR3 sequence: CASRPTQQGSGANVLTF. The CDR3 DNA reads as TGTGCCAGCAGACCTACACAACAGGGTTCTGGGGCCAACGTCCTGACTTTC. V usage is TRBV28 and J usage is TRBJ2-6; a weak D match, TRBD1 (6 bases). The V end lost 6 bases, the J end lost 1 base, and 16 bases lay between the germline ends. The CDR3 runs to 17 residues. Germline CDR1 reads MDHEN; CDR2 reads SYDVKM.

V gene TRBV21-1 combines with J gene TRBJ2-1; TRBD2, the table's D call, lacks a check against the DNA. TRBV21-1 is marked as a pseudogene. CDR3 length: 13 amino acids. CDR3 in amino acids: CASRDLGYNEQFF. The CDR3 DNA reads TGTGCCAGCCGGGACTTGGGGTACAATGAGCAGTTCTTC.

The rearrangement joins TRBV7-8 to TRBJ1-5; 8 bases are shared with TRBD1. Germline V lookup: CDR1 SGHVS, CDR2 FQNEAQ. The CDR3 runs 17 residues. V dropped 1 base and J dropped 5; count of bases not matched to a gene: 10. The CDR3 here is CASSLVRTGIKDQPQHF. CDR3 bases: TGTGCCAGCAGCTTAGTCCGGACAGGGATCAAGGATCAGCCCCAGCATTTT.

This sequence joins TRBV29-1 and TRBJ1-1, with 7 positions matching TRBD1. Germline-derived CDR1 and CDR2 are SQVTM and ANQGSEA. Trimming removed 1 base from V and 2 bases from J; junction bases left unmatched: 7. CDR3 size: 15 residues. CDR3 DNA: TGCAGCGTTGAAGGGAGGCAGGGGGACAACACTGAAGCTTTCTTT. It specifies CSVEGRQGDNTEAFF.

The chain uses TRBV14 and TRBJ1-2; a possible D gene is TRBD1 (6 bases). The V and J ends lost 4 bases and 2 bases respectively, with 14 bases between them. The CDR3 runs 15 residues. Germline CDR1 is SGHDN and CDR2 is FVKESK. In nucleotides, the CDR3 is TGTGCCAGCAGCCCAGCAGGGGCCAGGAACTATGGCTACACCTTC. Translated, it gives CASSPAGARNYGYTF.

The CDR3 DNA follows: TGCGCCAGCAGCCAAGCCCCCACAGGCAGATCCTTAGAGCAGTACTTC. Protein sequence: CASSQAPTGRSLEQYF. The rearrangement uses TRBV4-1 and TRBJ2-7; possible D gene TRBD1, 5 bases. Trimming removed 1 base from V and 7 bases from J, with 20 bases in between. This CDR3 comprises 16 residues. Looked up from germline, CDR1 is MGHRA and CDR2 is YSYEKL.

J is TRBJ1-2 and V is TRBV28; 8 nucleotides line up with TRBD1. Unmatched junction bases numbered 12, after V lost 4 bases and J lost 8 bases. The CDR3 has 15 residues. CDR1 is MDHEN, CDR2 SYDVKM, per germline. The CDR3 DNA reads as TGTGCCAGCAGTTCCCTACTGGACAGGGCAGACGGCTACACCTTC. Residues: CASSSLLDRADGYTF.